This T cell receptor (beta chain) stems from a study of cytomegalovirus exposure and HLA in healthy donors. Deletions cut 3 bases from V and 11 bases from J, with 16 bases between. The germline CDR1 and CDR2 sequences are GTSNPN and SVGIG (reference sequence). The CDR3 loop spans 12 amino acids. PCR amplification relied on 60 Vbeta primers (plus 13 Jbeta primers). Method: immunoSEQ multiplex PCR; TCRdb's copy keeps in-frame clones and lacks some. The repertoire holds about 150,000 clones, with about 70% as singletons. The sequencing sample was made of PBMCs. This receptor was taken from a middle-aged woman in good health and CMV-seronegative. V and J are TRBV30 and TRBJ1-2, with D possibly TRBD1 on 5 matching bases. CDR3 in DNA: TGTGCCTGGAGAGCGGGACTTCTAAAGTACACCTTC. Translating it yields CAWRAGLLKYTF.